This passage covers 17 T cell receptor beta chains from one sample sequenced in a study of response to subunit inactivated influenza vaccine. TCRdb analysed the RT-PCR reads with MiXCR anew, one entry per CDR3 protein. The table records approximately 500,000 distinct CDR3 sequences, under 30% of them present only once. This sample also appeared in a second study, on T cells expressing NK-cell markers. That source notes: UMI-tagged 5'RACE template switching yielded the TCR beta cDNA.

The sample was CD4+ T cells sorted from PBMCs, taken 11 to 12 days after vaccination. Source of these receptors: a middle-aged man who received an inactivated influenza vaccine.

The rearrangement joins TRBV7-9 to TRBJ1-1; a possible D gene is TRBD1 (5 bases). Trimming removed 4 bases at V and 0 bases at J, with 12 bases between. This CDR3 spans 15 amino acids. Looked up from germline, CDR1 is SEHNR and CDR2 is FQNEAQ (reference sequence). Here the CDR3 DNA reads TGTGCCAGCAGCTCCTCCGGACATTTGAACACTGAAGCTTTCTTT. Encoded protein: CASSSSGHLNTEAFF. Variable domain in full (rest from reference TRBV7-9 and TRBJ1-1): DTGVSQNPRHKITKRGQNVTFRCDPISEHNRLYWYRQTLGQGPEFLTYFQNEAQLEKSRLLSDRFSAERPKGSFSTLEIQRTEQGDSAMYLCASSSSGHLNTEAFFGQGTRLTVV.

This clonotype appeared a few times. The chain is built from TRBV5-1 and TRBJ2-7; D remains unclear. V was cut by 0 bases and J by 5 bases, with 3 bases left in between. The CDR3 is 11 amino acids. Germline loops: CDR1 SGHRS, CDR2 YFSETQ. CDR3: CASSLEHEQYF. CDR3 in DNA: TGCGCCAGCAGCTTGGAACACGAGCAGTACTTC.

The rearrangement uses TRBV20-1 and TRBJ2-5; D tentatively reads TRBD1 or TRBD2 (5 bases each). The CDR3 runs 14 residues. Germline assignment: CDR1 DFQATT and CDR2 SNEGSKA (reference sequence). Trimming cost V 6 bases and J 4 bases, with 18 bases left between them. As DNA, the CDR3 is TGCAGTGCGTCCGGGACGGGTAGAAGAGAGACCCAGTACTTC. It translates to CSASGTGRRETQYF.

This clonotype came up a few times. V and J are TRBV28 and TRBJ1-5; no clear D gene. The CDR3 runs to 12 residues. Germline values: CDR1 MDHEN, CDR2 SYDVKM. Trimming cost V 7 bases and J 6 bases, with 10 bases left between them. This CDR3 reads CASIMSGQPQHF. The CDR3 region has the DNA TGTGCCAGCATTATGTCAGGTCAGCCCCAGCATTTT.

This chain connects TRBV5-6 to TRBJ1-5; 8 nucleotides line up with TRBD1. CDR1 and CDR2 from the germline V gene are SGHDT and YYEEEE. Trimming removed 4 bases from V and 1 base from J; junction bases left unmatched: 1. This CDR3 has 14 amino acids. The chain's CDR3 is CASSAGGSNQPQHF. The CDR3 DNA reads TGTGCCAGCAGCGCAGGGGGCAGCAATCAGCCCCAGCATTTT.

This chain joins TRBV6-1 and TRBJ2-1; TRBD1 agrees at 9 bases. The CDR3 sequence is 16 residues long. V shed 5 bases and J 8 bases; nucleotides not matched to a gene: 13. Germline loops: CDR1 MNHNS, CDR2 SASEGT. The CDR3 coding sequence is TGTGCCAGCAGTCCTACGCCGGGACAGGGCATCCATGAGCAGTTCTTC. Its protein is CASSPTPGQGIHEQFF.

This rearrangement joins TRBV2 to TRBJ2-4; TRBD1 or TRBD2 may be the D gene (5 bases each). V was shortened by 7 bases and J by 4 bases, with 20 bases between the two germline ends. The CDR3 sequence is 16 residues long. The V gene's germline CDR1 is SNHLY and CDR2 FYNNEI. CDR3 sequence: CASNPRWGRWKNIQYF. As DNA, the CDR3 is TGTGCCAGCAACCCCCGGTGGGGACGGTGGAAAAACATTCAGTACTTC.

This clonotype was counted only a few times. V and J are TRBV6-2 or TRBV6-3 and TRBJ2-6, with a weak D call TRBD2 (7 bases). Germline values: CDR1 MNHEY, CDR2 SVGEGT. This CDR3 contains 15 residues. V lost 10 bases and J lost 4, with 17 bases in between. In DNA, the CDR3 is TGTGCCACTAGCTGGGGGGGCACAGGGGCCAACGTCCTGACTTTC. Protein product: CATSWGGTGANVLTF.

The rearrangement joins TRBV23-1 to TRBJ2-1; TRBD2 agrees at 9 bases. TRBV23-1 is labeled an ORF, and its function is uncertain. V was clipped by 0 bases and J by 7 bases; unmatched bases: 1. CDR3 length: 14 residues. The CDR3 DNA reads TGCGCCAGCAGTCAATCGGGACTAGCTAATGAGCAGTTCTTC. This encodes CASSQSGLANEQFF.

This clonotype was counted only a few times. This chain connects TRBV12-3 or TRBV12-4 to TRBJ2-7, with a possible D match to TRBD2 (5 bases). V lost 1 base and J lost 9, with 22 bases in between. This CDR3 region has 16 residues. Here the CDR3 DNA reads TGTGCCAGCAGTTTAGGGTCCGTTAGTGCTACGAGCGGGCAGTACTTC. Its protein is CASSLGSVSATSGQYF.

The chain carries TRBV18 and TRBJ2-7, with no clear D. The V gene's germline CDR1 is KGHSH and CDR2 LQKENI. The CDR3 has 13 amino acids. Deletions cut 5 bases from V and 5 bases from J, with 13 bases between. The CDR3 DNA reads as TGTGCCAGCTCAGGGGATATGCACGACGAGCAGTACTTC. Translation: CASSGDMHDEQYF. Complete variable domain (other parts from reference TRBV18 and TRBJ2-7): NAGVMQNPRHLVRRRGQEARLRCSPMKGHSHVYWYRQLPEEGLKFMVYLQKENIIDESGMPKERFSAEFPKEGPSILRIQQVVRGDSAAYFCASSGDMHDEQYFGPGTRLTVT.

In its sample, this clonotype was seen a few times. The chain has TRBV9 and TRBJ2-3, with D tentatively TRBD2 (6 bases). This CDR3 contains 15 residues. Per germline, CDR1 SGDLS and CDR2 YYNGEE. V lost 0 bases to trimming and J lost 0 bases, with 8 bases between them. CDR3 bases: TGTGCCAGCAGCGTAGGCGGGGTGAGCACAGATACGCAGTATTTT. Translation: CASSVGGVSTDTQYF.

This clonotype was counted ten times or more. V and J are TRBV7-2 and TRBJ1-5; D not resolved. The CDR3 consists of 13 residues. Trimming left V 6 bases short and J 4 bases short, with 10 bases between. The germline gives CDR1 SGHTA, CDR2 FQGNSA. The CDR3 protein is CASSERLNQPQHF. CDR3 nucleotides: TGTGCCAGCAGTGAGCGGTTGAATCAGCCCCAGCATTTT.

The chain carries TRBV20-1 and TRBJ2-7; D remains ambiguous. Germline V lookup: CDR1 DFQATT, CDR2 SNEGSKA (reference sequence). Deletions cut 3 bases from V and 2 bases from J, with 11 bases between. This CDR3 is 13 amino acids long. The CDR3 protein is CSASIGPAYEQYF. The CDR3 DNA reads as TGCAGTGCTAGTATAGGGCCAGCCTACGAGCAGTACTTC.

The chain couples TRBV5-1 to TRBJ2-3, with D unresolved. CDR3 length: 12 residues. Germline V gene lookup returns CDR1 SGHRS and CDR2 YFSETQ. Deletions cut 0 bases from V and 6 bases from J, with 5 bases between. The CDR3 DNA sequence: TGCGCCAGCAGCTTGGCATGGGATACGCAGTATTTT. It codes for CASSLAWDTQYF.

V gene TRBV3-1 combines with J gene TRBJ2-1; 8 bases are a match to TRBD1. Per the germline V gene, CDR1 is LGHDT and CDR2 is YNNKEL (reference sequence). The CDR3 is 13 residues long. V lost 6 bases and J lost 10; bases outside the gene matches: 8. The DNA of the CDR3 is TGTGCCAGCAGGCGTGGGACAGGCGGGGAGCAGTTCTTC. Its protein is CASRRGTGGEQFF.

CDR3 sequence reads: CANPERELGTDTQYF. The CDR3, as DNA: TGTGCCAACCCAGAGCGGGAGTTAGGGACAGATACGCAGTATTTT. The rearrangement uses TRBV19 and TRBJ2-3; 8 bases map to TRBD2. The J segment lost 3 bases and the V segment lost 10 bases, leaving 12 bases of the junction unmatched. The length of the CDR3 is 15 residues. Germline-derived CDR1 and CDR2 are LNHDA and SQIVND (reference sequence).